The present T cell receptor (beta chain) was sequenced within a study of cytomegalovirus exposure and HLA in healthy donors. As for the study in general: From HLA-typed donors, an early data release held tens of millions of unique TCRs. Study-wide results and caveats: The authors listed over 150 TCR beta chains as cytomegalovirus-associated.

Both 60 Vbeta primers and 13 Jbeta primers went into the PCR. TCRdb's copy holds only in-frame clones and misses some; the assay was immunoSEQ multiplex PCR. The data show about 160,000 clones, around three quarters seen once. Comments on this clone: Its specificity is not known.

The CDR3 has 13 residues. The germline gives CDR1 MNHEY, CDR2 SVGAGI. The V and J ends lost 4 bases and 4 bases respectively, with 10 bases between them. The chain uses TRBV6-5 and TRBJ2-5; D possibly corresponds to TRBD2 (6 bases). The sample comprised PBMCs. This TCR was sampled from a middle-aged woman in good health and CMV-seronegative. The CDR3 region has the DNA TGTGCCAGCAGTTCCCTCGGGGGAGAGACCCAGTACTTC. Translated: CASSSLGGETQYF.